The source of this T cell receptor (beta chain) is a study of cytomegalovirus exposure and HLA in healthy donors. PCR was performed using 60 Vbeta and 13 Jbeta primers. Libraries were prepared by immunoSEQ multiplex PCR; TCRdb keeps only in-frame clonotypes and omits some of them. The sample has 95,000 to 110,000 clones; around 76% are singletons. CDR3 length equals 13 residues. CDR1 and CDR2 (germline): SGDLS, YYNGEE. V dropped 0 bases and J dropped 7 bases, with 8 bases sitting between them. The rearrangement links TRBV9 to TRBJ1-5; no definite D call. This receptor was taken from a young woman in good health and CMV-seropositive. What was sequenced was PBMCs. This chain's CDR3 is CASSVGNGQPQHF. CDR3 in DNA: TGTGCCAGCAGCGTAGGTAACGGGCAGCCCCAGCATTTT.